Described below is a single T cell receptor (beta chain) sequence and its context. The antigen is unknown. The data are from a study of shared clonotypes between healthy human individuals. Study-level points and caveats: Measured sharing among donors was expected to vary with sequencing depth.

Evenly divided among several immunoSEQ plates was the genomic DNA of each subset. Generated by immunoSEQ multiplex PCR, the TCRdb table keeps only in-frame clones and is missing some. The table includes about 2.3 million clones, over 85% detected once. This CDR3 has 16 amino acids. The junction had 10 bases not matched to a gene; V was cut back by 5 bases and J by 1 base. Germline CDR1 and CDR2: MDHEN and SYDVKM. The origin of this receptor is a man between 18 and 35 years old in good health. Some clones in this sample may be carry-over from other donors' samples. V gene TRBV28 combines with J gene TRBJ2-7, with 8 bases identical to TRBD2. Source material: naive CD4+ T cells from PBMCs. Subset given: CD45RA+ positively selected. Here the CDR3 reads CASSPPPSGPSYEQYF. Written as DNA, the CDR3 is TGTGCCAGCAGTCCCCCCCCTAGCGGGCCTTCCTACGAGCAGTACTTC.